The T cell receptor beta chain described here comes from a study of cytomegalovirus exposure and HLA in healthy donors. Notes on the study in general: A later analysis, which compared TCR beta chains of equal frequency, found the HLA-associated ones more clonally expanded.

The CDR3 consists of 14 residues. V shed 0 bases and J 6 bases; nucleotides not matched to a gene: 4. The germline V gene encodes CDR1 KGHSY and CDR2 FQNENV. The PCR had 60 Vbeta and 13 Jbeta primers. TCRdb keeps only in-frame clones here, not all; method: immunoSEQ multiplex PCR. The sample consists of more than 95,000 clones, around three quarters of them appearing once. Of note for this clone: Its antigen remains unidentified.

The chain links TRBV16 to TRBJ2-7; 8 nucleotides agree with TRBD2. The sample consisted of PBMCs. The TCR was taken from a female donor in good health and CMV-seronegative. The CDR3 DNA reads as TGTGCCAGCAGCCAATCAAGCGGGAGAGGCGAGCAGTACTTC. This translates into CASSQSSGRGEQYF.